The 20 T cell receptor beta chains reported below all come from one sample, sequenced in a study of cytomegalovirus exposure and HLA in healthy donors. Use of 60 Vbeta and 13 Jbeta primers characterized the PCR. Sequenced by immunoSEQ multiplex PCR; TCRdb stores in-frame clones only, minus some. The table includes some 160,000 clones, approximately 80% detected once. Sequenced material: PBMCs. Receptor source: a woman aged 45 to 65 in good health and CMV-seronegative.

V and J are TRBV27 and TRBJ2-7; 8 bases fit TRBD1. Per the germline V gene, CDR1 is MNHEY and CDR2 is SMNVEV (reference sequence). The CDR3 is 16 residues long. The DNA for the CDR3 is TGTGCGGGCGGGATGCCCCAGGGACAGGTTCCCTACGAGCAGTACTTC. It encodes CAGGMPQGQVPYEQYF.

This chain uses TRBV2 with TRBJ1-1; the match to TRBD1 covers 7 bases. This CDR3 is 15 amino acids long. The V and J ends lost 0 bases and 3 bases, in that order; junction bases with no gene match: 4. CDR1 and CDR2 (germline): SNHLY, FYNNEI. As DNA, the CDR3 is TGTGCCAGCAGTGAAGCCCCTACAGGGGACACTGAAGCTTTCTTT. Amino acids: CASSEAPTGDTEAFF.

This rearrangement joins TRBV19 to TRBJ1-5; 7 positions match TRBD1. V was pared by 6 bases and J by 3 bases, with 2 bases of the junction left unmatched. Germline lookup yields CDR1 LNHDA and CDR2 SQIVND (reference sequence). The CDR3 spans 13 residues. Here the CDR3 DNA reads TGTGCCAGTAGAGAGGGGGCCAATCAGCCCCAGCATTTT. It specifies CASREGANQPQHF.

V gene TRBV6-5 combines with J gene TRBJ1-1; D is uncertain. Trimming removed 2 bases from V and 3 bases from J, with 10 bases in between. CDR3 length: 14 amino acids. Germline-derived CDR1 and CDR2 are MNHEY and SVGAGI. The CDR3, as DNA: TGTGCCAGCAGTTACGCCGGCGGTGACACTGAAGCTTTCTTT. This translates into CASSYAGGDTEAFF.

The chain has TRBV4-1 and TRBJ2-3; a weak D match, TRBD2 (6 bases). The ends were cut back, 1 base at V and 5 bases at J, with 10 bases in the middle. The CDR3 loop spans 14 amino acids. In germline, CDR1 is MGHRA, CDR2 YSYEKL. CDR3 amino acids: CASSQVSEGDTQYF. In DNA form, the CDR3 reads TGCGCCAGCAGCCAAGTCTCGGAGGGAGATACGCAGTATTTT.

The chain combines TRBV7-2 with TRBJ1-3; TRBD1 agrees at 7 bases. This CDR3 is built from 14 residues. The J segment lost 4 bases and the V segment lost 0 bases, leaving 0 bases of the junction unmatched. CDR1 is SGHTA and CDR2 is FQGNSA in the germline V gene. CDR3: CASSLAGGGNTIYF. The CDR3, as DNA: TGTGCCAGCAGCTTAGCAGGGGGCGGAAACACCATATATTTT.

This clone was observed once. The chain uses TRBV5-4 and TRBJ1-4, with 8 bases identical to TRBD1. The CDR3 totals 15 residues. Germline V gene lookup returns CDR1 SGHNT and CDR2 YYREEE (reference sequence). Trimming at V came to 3 bases and at J to 8 bases, leaving 9 bases not matched to a gene. For the CDR3, the DNA is TGTGCCAGCAGCTCGCCGGACAGGGATGGGGAAAAACTGTTTTTT. Translated: CASSSPDRDGEKLFF. Drawing the rest from reference TRBV5-4 and TRBJ1-4, the complete variable domain is ETGVTQSPTHLIKTRGQQVTLRCSSQSGHNTVSWYQQALGQGPQFIFQYYREEENGRGNFPPRFSGLQFPNYSSELNVNALELDDSALYLCASSSPDRDGEKLFFGSGTQLSVL.

This chain uses TRBV18 with TRBJ1-1, with unresolved D. Germline loops: CDR1 KGHSH, CDR2 LQKENI. V dropped 4 bases and J dropped 3 bases, with 9 bases sitting between them. The CDR3 consists of 13 residues. The CDR3 DNA is TGTGCCAGCTCACTCGTCGAGGACACTGAAGCTTTCTTT. Amino acids: CASSLVEDTEAFF. Full variable domain (outside the CDR3, taken from reference TRBV18 and TRBJ1-1): NAGVMQNPRHLVRRRGQEARLRCSPMKGHSHVYWYRQLPEEGLKFMVYLQKENIIDESGMPKERFSAEFPKEGPSILRIQQVVRGDSAAYFCASSLVEDTEAFFGQGTRLTVV.

V usage is TRBV2 and J usage is TRBJ1-1, with TRBD1 as a possible D gene (6 bases). The CDR3 is made up of 13 amino acids. Trimming removed 6 bases from V and 4 bases from J, with 12 bases in between. CDR1 is SNHLY and CDR2 is FYNNEI in the germline V gene. In nucleotides, the CDR3 is TGTGCCAGCAGCGTGGAAGGGGGCACTGAAGCTTTCTTT. Translating it yields CASSVEGGTEAFF.

The count of this clone is one. At the DNA level, this CDR3 is encoded by other sequences in the same sample as well. This sequence joins TRBV11-1 and TRBJ2-3; TRBD1 might be the D (5 bases). The CDR3 loop spans 15 amino acids. Germline loops: CDR1 SGHAT, CDR2 FQDESV (reference sequence). Trimming stripped 8 bases from V and 6 bases from J, with 21 bases between. CDR3 residues: CASGPRGSRTDTQYF. For the CDR3, the DNA is TGTGCCAGCGGACCTAGGGGCTCTCGGACCGATACGCAGTATTTT.

Here the CDR3 DNA reads TGTGCCAGCAGCTCGGGACAGAAGAGGGAGGCTTTCTTT. Its translation is CASSSGQKREAFF. The V and J genes are TRBV11-2 and TRBJ1-1, with 7 positions matching TRBD1. This CDR3 spans 13 amino acids. V lost 4 bases to trimming and J lost 11 bases; unmatched junction nucleotides: 10. Germline V gives CDR1 SGHAT, CDR2 FQNNGV.

The chain links TRBV7-9 to TRBJ2-3; 7 nucleotides line up with TRBD2. CDR1 is SEHNR, CDR2 FQNEAQ, per germline (reference sequence). Unmatched junction bases numbered 14, after V lost 1 base and J lost 4 bases. CDR3 size: 18 residues. In DNA form, the CDR3 reads TGTGCCAGCAGCTTAGTGCCCCCCTTCGCGGGAGACTCAGATACGCAGTATTTT. It encodes CASSLVPPFAGDSDTQYF.

V is TRBV11-3 and J is TRBJ2-7; 10 bases are a match to TRBD2. Germline loops: CDR1 SGHNT, CDR2 YENEEA. Unmatched junction bases numbered 13, after V lost 3 bases and J lost 5 bases. The CDR3 has 17 residues. CDR3 sequence: CASSLGPGVAGGNEQYF. The DNA for the CDR3 is TGTGCCAGCAGCTTGGGACCCGGGGTAGCGGGGGGAAACGAGCAGTACTTC.

In regard to this clone: The sample has other DNA sequences that encode this CDR3 too. The chain is built from TRBV28 and TRBJ1-2; D gene uncertain. The CDR3 length is 15 residues. V was clipped by 7 bases and J by 2 bases, with 17 bases between them. Germline CDR1 and CDR2: MDHEN and SYDVKM. CDR3 protein: CASTSPTASNYGYTF. For the CDR3, the DNA is TGTGCCAGCACTTCTCCTACAGCTTCGAACTATGGCTACACCTTC.

This clone was observed a single time. V is TRBV20-1 and J is TRBJ1-1; D not certain. The CDR3 runs 11 residues. Trimming cost V 0 bases and J 7 bases, with 6 bases left between them. CDR1 and CDR2 from the germline V gene are DFQATT and SNEGSKA (reference sequence). CDR3 sequence: CSARERVEAFF. Written as DNA, the CDR3 is TGCAGTGCTAGAGAGAGGGTTGAAGCTTTCTTT.

The genes are TRBV1 and TRBJ2-3; the table's D call, TRBD2, was not checked against the DNA. TRBV1 is designated a pseudogene. The CDR3 covers 16 residues. CDR3 loop: CTSSQDITISTDTQYF. CDR3 nucleotides: TGCACCAGCAGCCAAGATATAACTATCAGCACAGATACGCAGTATTTT.

V gene TRBV19 combines with J gene TRBJ2-7; the match to TRBD2 covers 9 bases. The CDR3 has 17 amino acids. CDR1 is LNHDA and CDR2 is SQIVND in the germline V gene (reference sequence). Trimming took 4 bases from V and 5 from J; bases not matched to a gene: 15. The CDR3 sequence: CASSSAGGGGRAHEQYF. In DNA form, the CDR3 reads TGTGCCAGTAGTAGCGCAGGGGGAGGCGGGAGGGCCCACGAGCAGTACTTC.

CDR3 bases: TGTGCCAGCAGTCGTACTAGCTACTACGAGCAGTACTTC. Its translation is CASSRTSYYEQYF. The V and J genes are TRBV6-5 and TRBJ2-7; a weak D match, TRBD2 (6 bases). The V end was cut by 5 bases, the J end by 3 bases, with 11 bases between. From germline, CDR1 is MNHEY and CDR2 SVGAGI. The CDR3 is made up of 13 amino acids.

This sequence joins TRBV2 and TRBJ2-3, with D unresolved. CDR1 is SNHLY, CDR2 FYNNEI, per germline. There are 15 residues in the CDR3. V was shortened by 4 bases and J by 4 bases, with 15 bases between the two germline ends. The CDR3 loop reads CASSVPRTNADTQYF. CDR3 DNA: TGTGCCAGCAGTGTCCCTAGAACCAACGCAGATACGCAGTATTTT.

This chain connects TRBV7-9 to TRBJ1-5; D unclear. Trimming pared 3 bases from V and 8 bases from J, leaving 8 bases between. Germline CDR1 is SEHNR and CDR2 is FQNEAQ (reference sequence). The CDR3 contains 12 residues. DNA for the CDR3: TGTGCCAGCAGCTTTCCAAGCAAGCCCCAGCATTTT. Its protein product is CASSFPSKPQHF.